The clone carrying this T cell receptor (beta chain) was observed a handful of times. The source of the sample is a study of shared T cell receptors in the human thymus. The protocol was immunoSEQ multiplex PCR, while the TCRdb copy is restricted to in-frame clones and leaves out a portion. The data show about 610,000 clones, with approximately 87% seen just once and over 0.008% held by the top ten. The length of the CDR3 is 13 residues. Per the germline V gene, CDR1 is SGHRS and CDR2 is YFSETQ. V lost 4 bases to trimming and J lost 4 bases, with 8 bases between them. The sample was also linked to a second study, of human thymus T cells. According to that study: Those donating were healthy Finnish infants in corrective surgery for congenital heart defects. The study used thymus tissue resected during corrective heart surgery.

Sequencing input: thymocytes. This clonotype originated in a boy younger than two with a congenital heart defect. The chain carries TRBV5-1 and TRBJ1-4, with a tentative D call TRBD1 (6 bases). The CDR3 DNA reads TGCGCCAGCAGCAAGGGGGTTAATGAAAAACTGTTTTTT. Its translation is CASSKGVNEKLFF.